Listed below are T cell receptor beta chains from one sample, sequenced in a study of T cells in Graves' hyperthyroidism and ophthalmopathy. Each CDR3 protein is one row after TCRdb ran MiXCR on the multiplex PCR reads. The sample consists of approximately 300,000 distinct CDR3 sequences, approximately 16% of them appearing once. Sequencing was carried out using blood. These TCRs come from a man aged 25 to 40 with Graves' hyperthyroidism. Each CDR3 is given with its conserved first and last residue. D genes are given only for firm matches. Where a row states a size, it is once, few, many or the class of an expanded clone; other rows omit it.

j_call: TRBJ2-2; d_call: .; v_call: TRBV9; clone_size: few; cdr3_aa: CASSVRVAGELFF; cdr3_nt: TGTGCCAGCAGCGTCCGGGTCGCCGGGGAGCTGTTTTTT
j_call: TRBJ1-2; d_call: .; v_call: TRBV2; clone_size: .; cdr3_aa: CASSDRINYGYTF; cdr3_nt: TGTGCCAGCAGTGACAGAATTAACTATGGCTACACCTTC
j_call: TRBJ2-2; d_call: .; v_call: TRBV5-1; clone_size: .; cdr3_aa: CASSLVFLGLMGTGELFF; cdr3_nt: TGCGCCAGCAGCTTGGTGTTTTTGGGACTGATGGGCACCGGGGAGCTGTTTTTT
j_call: TRBJ1-5; d_call: .; v_call: TRBV20-1; clone_size: .; cdr3_aa: CSARDRDAQHF; cdr3_nt: TGCAGTGCTAGAGATCGGGACGCCCAGCATTTT
j_call: TRBJ2-7; d_call: TRBD2; v_call: TRBV6-1; clone_size: many; cdr3_aa: CASSSVTSGNYEQYF; cdr3_nt: TGTGCCAGCAGTTCCGTCACTAGCGGAAACTACGAGCAGTACTTC
j_call: TRBJ2-2; d_call: .; v_call: TRBV6-2/TRBV6-3; clone_size: .; cdr3_aa: CANSYPGRYTGELFF; cdr3_nt: TGTGCCAACAGTTACCCCGGACGGTACACCGGGGAGCTGTTTTTT
j_call: TRBJ1-1; d_call: .; v_call: TRBV29-1; clone_size: few; cdr3_aa: CSALEGINTEAFF; cdr3_nt: TGCAGCGCATTGGAAGGGATAAACACTGAAGCTTTCTTT
j_call: TRBJ2-3; d_call: TRBD2; v_call: TRBV6-1; clone_size: many; cdr3_aa: CASTGTSGGRADTQYF; cdr3_nt: TGTGCCAGCACCGGGACTAGCGGGGGGAGGGCAGATACGCAGTATTTT
j_call: TRBJ1-3; d_call: .; v_call: TRBV9; clone_size: few; cdr3_aa: CASSLAPDSGNTIYF; cdr3_nt: TGTGCCAGCAGCTTAGCCCCAGATTCTGGAAACACCATATATTTT
j_call: TRBJ2-7; d_call: .; v_call: TRBV6-1; clone_size: .; cdr3_aa: CASSEDTRTAAYEQYF; cdr3_nt: TGTGCCAGCAGTGAAGACACCCGGACCGCCGCCTACGAGCAGTACTTC
j_call: TRBJ2-1; d_call: TRBD2; v_call: TRBV3-1; clone_size: .; cdr3_aa: CASSLLGGSGSRRNEQFF; cdr3_nt: TGTGCCAGCAGCCTTTTGGGGGGTAGCGGGAGCCGTAGGAATGAGCAGTTCTTC
j_call: TRBJ2-3; d_call: .; v_call: TRBV28; clone_size: many; cdr3_aa: CASSLGPSFTDTQYF; cdr3_nt: TGTGCCAGCAGTTTAGGGCCATCGTTCACAGATACGCAGTATTTT
j_call: TRBJ2-6; d_call: .; v_call: TRBV28; clone_size: .; cdr3_aa: CASSFAASGANVLTF; cdr3_nt: TGTGCCAGCAGCTTCGCAGCCTCTGGGGCCAACGTCCTGACTTTC
j_call: TRBJ2-4; d_call: .; v_call: TRBV30; clone_size: many; cdr3_aa: CAFGSKNIQYF; cdr3_nt: TGTGCCTTTGGTTCGAAGAACATTCAGTACTTC
j_call: TRBJ1-2; d_call: .; v_call: TRBV7-8; clone_size: .; cdr3_aa: CASSLGGPQRGYTF; cdr3_nt: TGTGCCAGCAGCTTAGGAGGCCCCCAGCGCGGCTACACCTTC
j_call: TRBJ2-7; d_call: TRBD1; v_call: TRBV28; clone_size: medium-sized; cdr3_aa: CASSFGDRDYEQYF; cdr3_nt: TGTGCCAGCAGCTTTGGGGACAGGGACTACGAGCAGTACTTC
j_call: TRBJ2-5; d_call: .; v_call: TRBV9; clone_size: .; cdr3_aa: CASGPRDSEPETQYF; cdr3_nt: TGTGCCAGTGGACCCCGCGACAGCGAACCAGAGACCCAGTACTTC
j_call: TRBJ2-5; d_call: .; v_call: TRBV7-2; clone_size: many; cdr3_aa: CASSIRYQETQYF; cdr3_nt: TGTGCCAGCAGCATCAGGTACCAAGAGACCCAGTACTTC
j_call: TRBJ2-1; d_call: .; v_call: TRBV3-1; clone_size: few; cdr3_aa: CASKSGGRGNEQFF; cdr3_nt: TGTGCCAGCAAATCTGGGGGGCGTGGGAATGAGCAGTTCTTC
j_call: TRBJ2-3; d_call: TRBD2; v_call: TRBV6-5; clone_size: .; cdr3_aa: CASSYAGGSQPDTQYF; cdr3_nt: TGTGCCAGCAGTTACGCAGGCGGGAGCCAGCCAGATACGCAGTATTTT
j_call: TRBJ1-1; d_call: TRBD1; v_call: TRBV30; clone_size: many; cdr3_aa: CAWGTQGGTEAFF; cdr3_nt: TGTGCCTGGGGAACTCAGGGGGGCACTGAAGCTTTCTTT
j_call: TRBJ1-1; d_call: .; v_call: TRBV19; clone_size: .; cdr3_aa: CASSPTAQNTEAFF; cdr3_nt: TGTGCCAGTAGTCCGACAGCCCAGAACACTGAAGCTTTCTTT
j_call: TRBJ2-5; d_call: .; v_call: TRBV20-1; clone_size: many; cdr3_aa: CSAIGSLETQYF; cdr3_nt: TGCAGTGCTATAGGCTCCCTAGAGACCCAGTACTTC
j_call: TRBJ2-3; d_call: TRBD2; v_call: TRBV5-1; clone_size: .; cdr3_aa: CASSLEGGRATDTQYF; cdr3_nt: TGCGCCAGCAGCTTGGAAGGCGGGAGGGCCACAGATACGCAGTATTTT
j_call: TRBJ1-4; d_call: TRBD1; v_call: TRBV5-1; clone_size: few; cdr3_aa: CASSSSGTAAANEKLFF; cdr3_nt: TGCGCCAGCAGCTCGTCCGGGACAGCAGCAGCTAATGAAAAACTGTTTTTT
j_call: TRBJ2-1; d_call: TRBD2; v_call: TRBV11-2; clone_size: .; cdr3_aa: CASRPYWREANEQFF; cdr3_nt: TGTGCCAGCAGACCATACTGGCGGGAGGCTAATGAGCAGTTCTTC
j_call: TRBJ2-3; d_call: .; v_call: TRBV18; clone_size: once; cdr3_aa: CVSSPRTDTQYF; cdr3_nt: TGTGTCAGCTCCCCTCGAACAGATACGCAGTATTTT
j_call: TRBJ2-5; d_call: TRBD2; v_call: TRBV9; clone_size: few; cdr3_aa: CASSVASGGETQYF; cdr3_nt: TGTGCCAGCAGCGTGGCTAGCGGGGGAGAGACCCAGTACTTC